This TCR beta chain was profiled in a study of blood T cell repertoires in COVID-19. Background on the study: Acute-phase and convalescent COVID-19 samples originated in the United States, Italy and Spain. The cDNA or gDNA used as material had been derived from T cells, B-cell-depleted T cells, or PBMCs.

V was pared by 6 bases and J by 1 base, with 8 bases between. CDR1 MNHEY and CDR2 SMNVEV come from the germline V gene (reference sequence). The CDR3 runs to 13 residues. As processed by the authors: Quantification of nucleated cells was approximated via reference gene primer amplification. Profiled with immunoSEQ multiplex PCR; TCRdb holds only in-frame clones, not every one. That table is the source of V, J and clone size, and D and trimming were worked out from the DNA. The sample holds about 220,000 clones, less than 90% seen once. This chain links TRBV27 with TRBJ2-3, with D possibly TRBD2 on 5 matching bases. The clonotype originates from a man in his forties with acute or convalescent COVID-19. Sequencing was performed on peripheral blood. DNA of the CDR3: TGTGCCAGCAGAGCGGTAGGCACAGATACGCAGTATTTT. This sequence encodes CASRAVGTDTQYF.